This record concerns one TCR beta chain sequence. These data originate in a study of shared T cell receptors in the human thymus. CDR3 length: 16 amino acids. After removal of 2 bases from V and 7 bases from J, the junction contained 12 bases not matched to a gene. From germline, CDR1 is MNHNY and CDR2 SVGAGI (reference sequence). The protocol was immunoSEQ multiplex PCR, while the TCRdb copy is restricted to in-frame clones and leaves out a portion. The sample yields roughly 560,000 clones, about four fifths seen once. This same sample was also part of a study on human thymus T cells. That report notes: Corrective cardiac surgery supplied the resected thymus tissue.

The source material was thymocytes. The V gene is TRBV6-6, the J gene TRBJ2-7; 9 bases match TRBD1. The sequence was obtained from a boy in the first two years of life with a congenital heart defect. CDR3 nucleotides: TGTGCCAGCAGTTACGGGGCGGGACAGGGACCATCAGAGCAGTACTTC. Protein: CASSYGAGQGPSEQYF.